The present entry profiles one TCR beta chain with its context. Its cognate antigen is unknown. This CDR3 contains 14 residues. The V end lost 5 bases, the J end lost 4 bases, and 13 bases lay between the germline ends. Germline-derived CDR1 and CDR2 are SGHNT and YENEEA. This sample is part of a study of OX40 agonist ivuxolimab in advanced cancers. At the level of the study: Partial responses occurred in three patients (one hepatocellular carcinoma, two cutaneous melanoma).

Method: immunoSEQ multiplex PCR; TCRdb's copy keeps in-frame clones and lacks some. This sample has approximately 60,000 clones, with more than 65% found just once. Study-wide points: Relatively little clonal expansion, among the lowest observed, appeared in partial responders at 0.1-3.0 mg/kg.

This sequence originates from an adult with an advanced solid tumor such as melanoma, head and neck, liver or kidney cancer. Material: CD4+ or CD8+ T cells sorted from blood, obtained in a trial of the OX40 agonist ivuxolimab. This chain connects TRBV11-3 to TRBJ2-3; a possible D gene is TRBD1 (6 bases). CDR3 in amino acids: CASSQGHQADTQYF. The CDR3 DNA sequence: TGTGCCAGCAGCCAGGGGCATCAAGCAGATACGCAGTATTTT.